This TCR beta chain was profiled in a study of T cell responses to AZD1222 COVID-19 vaccine. General observations from the study: Regions left unmutated in variants are reportedly the target of nearly half of spike-specific TCRs. Females made up more of the donors, who were largely white British, and clonal diversity may have come out too low.

Trimming removed 0 bases from V and 0 bases from J, with 6 bases in between. The CDR3 consists of 15 residues. Measured with immunoSEQ multiplex PCR; TCRdb has only the in-frame clones, and not every one. The sample consists of over 120,000 clones, 92% of them appearing once. This clone was recorded only once. What it binds is not known. The sequencing here drew on peripheral blood, taken on day 0 of AZD1222 vaccination. The sequence was collected from an adult in good health. The chain joins TRBV23-1 to TRBJ1-3; no clear D. TRBV23-1 is an ORF, with its function uncertain. Written as DNA, the CDR3 is TGCGCCAGCAGTCAATCACTAGACTCTGGAAACACCATATATTTT. Its protein product is CASSQSLDSGNTIYF.